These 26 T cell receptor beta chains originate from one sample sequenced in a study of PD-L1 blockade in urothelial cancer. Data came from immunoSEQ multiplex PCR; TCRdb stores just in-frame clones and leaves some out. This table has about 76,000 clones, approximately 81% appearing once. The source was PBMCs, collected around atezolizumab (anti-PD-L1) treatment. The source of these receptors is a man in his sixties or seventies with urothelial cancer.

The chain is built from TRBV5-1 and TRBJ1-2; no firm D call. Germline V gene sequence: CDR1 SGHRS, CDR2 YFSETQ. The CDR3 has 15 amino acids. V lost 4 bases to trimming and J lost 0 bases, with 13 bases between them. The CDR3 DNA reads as TGCGCCAGCAGCCCCACGGCCGGGGCTAACTATGGCTACACCTTC. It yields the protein CASSPTAGANYGYTF. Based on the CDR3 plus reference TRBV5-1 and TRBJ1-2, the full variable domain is KAGVTQTPRYLIKTRGQQVTLSCSPISGHRSVSWYQQTPGQGLQFLFEYFSETQRNKGNFPGRFSGRQFSNSRSEMNVSTLELGDSALYLCASSPTAGANYGYTFGSGTRLTVV.

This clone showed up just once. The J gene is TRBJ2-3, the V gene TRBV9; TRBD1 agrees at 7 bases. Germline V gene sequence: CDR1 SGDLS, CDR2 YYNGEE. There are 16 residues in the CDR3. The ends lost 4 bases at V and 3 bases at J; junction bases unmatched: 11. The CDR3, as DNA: TGTGCCAGCAGCCCGAGAGGGGGCAGCTGGACAGATACGCAGTATTTT. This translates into CASSPRGGSWTDTQYF.

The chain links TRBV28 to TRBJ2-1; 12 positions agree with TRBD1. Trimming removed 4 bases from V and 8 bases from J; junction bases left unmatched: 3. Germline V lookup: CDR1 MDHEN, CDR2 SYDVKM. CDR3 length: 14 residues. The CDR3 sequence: CASSSGTGGHEQFF. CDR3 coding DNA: TGTGCCAGCAGTTCCGGGACAGGGGGCCATGAGCAGTTCTTC. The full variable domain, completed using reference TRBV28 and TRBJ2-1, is DVKVTQSSRYLVKRTGEKVFLECVQDMDHENMFWYRQDPGLGLRLIYFSYDVKMKEKGDIPEGYSVSREKKERFSLILESASTNQTSMYLCASSSGTGGHEQFFGPGTRLTVL.

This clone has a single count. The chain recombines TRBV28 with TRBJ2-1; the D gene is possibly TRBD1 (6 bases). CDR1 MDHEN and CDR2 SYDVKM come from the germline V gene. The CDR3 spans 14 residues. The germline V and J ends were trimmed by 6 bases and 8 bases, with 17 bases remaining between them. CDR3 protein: CASSFRGEGDEQFF. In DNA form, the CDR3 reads TGTGCCAGCAGCTTCCGGGGTGAGGGGGATGAGCAGTTCTTC.

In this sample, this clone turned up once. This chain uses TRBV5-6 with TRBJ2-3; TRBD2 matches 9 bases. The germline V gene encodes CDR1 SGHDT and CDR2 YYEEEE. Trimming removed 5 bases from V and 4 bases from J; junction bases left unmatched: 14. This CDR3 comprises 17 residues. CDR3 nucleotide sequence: TGTGCCAGCAGTTTCTATGGCTCTAGCGGGGCTCCAGATACGCAGTATTTT. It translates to CASSFYGSSGAPDTQYF.

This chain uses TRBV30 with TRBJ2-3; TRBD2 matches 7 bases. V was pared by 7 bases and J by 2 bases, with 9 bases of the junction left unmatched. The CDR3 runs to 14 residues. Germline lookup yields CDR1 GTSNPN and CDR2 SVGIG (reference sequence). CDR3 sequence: CALSSAGFTDTQYF. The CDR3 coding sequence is TGTGCCTTGTCTTCAGCGGGGTTCACAGATACGCAGTATTTT.

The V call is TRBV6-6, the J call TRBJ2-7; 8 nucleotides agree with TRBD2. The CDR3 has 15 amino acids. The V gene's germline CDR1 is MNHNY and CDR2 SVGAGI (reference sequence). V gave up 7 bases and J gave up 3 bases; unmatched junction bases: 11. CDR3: CASTSERGQLYEQYF. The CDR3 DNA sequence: TGTGCCAGCACCTCTGAGCGGGGGCAACTCTACGAGCAGTACTTC.

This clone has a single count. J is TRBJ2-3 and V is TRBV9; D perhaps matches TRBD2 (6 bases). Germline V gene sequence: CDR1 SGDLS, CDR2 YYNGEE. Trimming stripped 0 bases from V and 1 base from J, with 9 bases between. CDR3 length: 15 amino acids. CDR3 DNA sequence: TGTGCCAGCAGCGTAGCTTCGGGAGGCACAGATACGCAGTATTTT. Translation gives CASSVASGGTDTQYF.

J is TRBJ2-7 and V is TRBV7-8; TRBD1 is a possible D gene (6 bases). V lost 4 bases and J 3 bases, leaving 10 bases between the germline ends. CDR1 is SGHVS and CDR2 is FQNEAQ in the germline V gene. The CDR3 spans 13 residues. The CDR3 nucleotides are TGTGCCAGCAGCTCCGACAGGTACTACGAGCAGTACTTC. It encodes CASSSDRYYEQYF.

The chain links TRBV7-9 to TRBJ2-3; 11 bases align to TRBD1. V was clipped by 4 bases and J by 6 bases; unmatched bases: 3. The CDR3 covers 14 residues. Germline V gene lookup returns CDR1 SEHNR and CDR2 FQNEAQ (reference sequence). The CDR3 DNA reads TGTGCCAGCAGCTGGGGACAGGGGGGGGATACGCAGTATTTT. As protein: CASSWGQGGDTQYF.

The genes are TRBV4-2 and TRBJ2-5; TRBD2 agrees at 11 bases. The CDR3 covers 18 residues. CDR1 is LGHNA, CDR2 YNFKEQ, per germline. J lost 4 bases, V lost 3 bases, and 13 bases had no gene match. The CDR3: CASSQGTSGTASGETQYF. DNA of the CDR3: TGTGCCAGCAGCCAGGGGACTAGCGGCACCGCGTCGGGAGAGACCCAGTACTTC.

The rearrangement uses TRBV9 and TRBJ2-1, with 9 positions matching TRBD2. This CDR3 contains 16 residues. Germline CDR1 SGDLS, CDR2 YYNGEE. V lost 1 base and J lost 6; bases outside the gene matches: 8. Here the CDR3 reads CASSVFPGLASNEQFF. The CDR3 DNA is TGTGCCAGCAGCGTATTTCCGGGACTAGCCTCCAATGAGCAGTTCTTC.

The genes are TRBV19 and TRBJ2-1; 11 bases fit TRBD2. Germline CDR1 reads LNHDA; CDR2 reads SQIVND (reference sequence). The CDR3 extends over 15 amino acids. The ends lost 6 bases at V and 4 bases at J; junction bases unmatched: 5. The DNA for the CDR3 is TGTGCCAGTAGCATGACTAGCGGGGAATACAATGAGCAGTTCTTC. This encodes CASSMTSGEYNEQFF.

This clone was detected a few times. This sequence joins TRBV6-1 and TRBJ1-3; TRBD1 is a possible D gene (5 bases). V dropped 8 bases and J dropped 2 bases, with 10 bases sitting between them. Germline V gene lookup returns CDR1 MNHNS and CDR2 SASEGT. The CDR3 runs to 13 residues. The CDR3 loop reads CASGADPGNTIYF. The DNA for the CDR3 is TGTGCCAGCGGGGCAGACCCTGGAAACACCATATATTTT.

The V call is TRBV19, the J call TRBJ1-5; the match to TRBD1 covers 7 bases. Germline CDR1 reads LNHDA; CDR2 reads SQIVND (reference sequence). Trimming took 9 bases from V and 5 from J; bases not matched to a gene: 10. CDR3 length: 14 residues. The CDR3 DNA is TGTGCCAGCCGATTTGGGACAGCGGATCAGCCCCAGCATTTT. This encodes CASRFGTADQPQHF.

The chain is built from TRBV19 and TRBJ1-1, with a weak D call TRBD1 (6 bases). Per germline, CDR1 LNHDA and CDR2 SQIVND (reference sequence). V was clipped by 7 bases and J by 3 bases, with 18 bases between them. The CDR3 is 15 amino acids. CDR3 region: CASISRGGGHTEAFF. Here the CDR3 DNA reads TGTGCCAGTATTTCGCGAGGGGGAGGGCACACTGAAGCTTTCTTT.

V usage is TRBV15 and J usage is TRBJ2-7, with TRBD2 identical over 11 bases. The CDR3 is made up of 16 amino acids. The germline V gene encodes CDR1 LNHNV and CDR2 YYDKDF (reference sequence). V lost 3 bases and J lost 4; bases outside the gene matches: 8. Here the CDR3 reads CATSRVLAGVSYEQYF. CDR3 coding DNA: TGTGCCACCAGCAGGGTACTAGCGGGAGTTTCGTACGAGCAGTACTTC.

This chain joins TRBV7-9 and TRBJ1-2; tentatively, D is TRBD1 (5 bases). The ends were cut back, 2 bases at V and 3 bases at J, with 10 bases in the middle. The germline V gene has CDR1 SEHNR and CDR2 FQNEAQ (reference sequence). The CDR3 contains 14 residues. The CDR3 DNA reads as TGTGCCAGCAGCTTACAGGGCCTGGACTATGGCTACACCTTC. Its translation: CASSLQGLDYGYTF.

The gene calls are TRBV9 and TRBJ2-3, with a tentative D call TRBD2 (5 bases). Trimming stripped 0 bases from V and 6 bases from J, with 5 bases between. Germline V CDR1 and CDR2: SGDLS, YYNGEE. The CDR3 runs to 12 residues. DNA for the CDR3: TGTGCCAGCAGCGTAGCGGGGGATACGCAGTATTTT. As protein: CASSVAGDTQYF. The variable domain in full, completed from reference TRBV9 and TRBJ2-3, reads DSGVTQTPKHLITATGQRVTLRCSPRSGDLSVYWYQQSLDQGLQFLIQYYNGEERAKGNILERFSAQQFPDLHSELNLSSLELGDSALYFCASSVAGDTQYFGPGTRLTVL.

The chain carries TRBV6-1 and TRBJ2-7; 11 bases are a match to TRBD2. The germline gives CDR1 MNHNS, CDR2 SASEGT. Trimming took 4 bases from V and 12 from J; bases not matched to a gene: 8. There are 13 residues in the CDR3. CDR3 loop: CASSGDTSGSLYF. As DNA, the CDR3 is TGTGCCAGCAGTGGAGACACTAGCGGGAGTTTGTACTTC.

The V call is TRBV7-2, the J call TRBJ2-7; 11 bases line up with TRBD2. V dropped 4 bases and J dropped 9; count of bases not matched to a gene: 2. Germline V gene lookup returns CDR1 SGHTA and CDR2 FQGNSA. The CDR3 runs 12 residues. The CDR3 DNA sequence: TGTGCCAGCAGCTATACTAGCGGGAGGCAGTACTTC. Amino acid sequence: CASSYTSGRQYF. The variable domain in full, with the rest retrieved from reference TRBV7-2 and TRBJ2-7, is GAGVSQSPSNKVTEKGKDVELRCDPISGHTALYWYRQSLGQGLEFLIYFQGNSAPDKSGLPSDRFSAERTGGSVSTLTIQRTQQEDSAVYLCASSYTSGRQYFGPGTRLTVT.

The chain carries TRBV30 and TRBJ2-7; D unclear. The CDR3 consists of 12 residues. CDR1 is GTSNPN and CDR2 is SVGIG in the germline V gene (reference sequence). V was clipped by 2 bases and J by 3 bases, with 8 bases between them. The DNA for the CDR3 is TGTGCCTGGAGTCCCATTAGCTACGAGCAGTACTTC. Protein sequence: CAWSPISYEQYF.

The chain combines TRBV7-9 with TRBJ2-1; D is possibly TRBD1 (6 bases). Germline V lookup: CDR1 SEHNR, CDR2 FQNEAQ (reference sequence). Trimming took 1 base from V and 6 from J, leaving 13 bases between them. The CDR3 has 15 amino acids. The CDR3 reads CASSLGQGNPNEQFF. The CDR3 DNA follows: TGTGCCAGCAGCTTAGGGCAGGGGAACCCCAATGAGCAGTTCTTC.

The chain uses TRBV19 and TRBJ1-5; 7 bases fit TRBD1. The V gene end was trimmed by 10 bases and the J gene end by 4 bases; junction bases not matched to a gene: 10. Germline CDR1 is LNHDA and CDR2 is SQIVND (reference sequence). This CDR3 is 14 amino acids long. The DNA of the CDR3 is TGTGCCACCGATATTACGACAGGGAATCAGCCCCAGCATTTT. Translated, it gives CATDITTGNQPQHF.

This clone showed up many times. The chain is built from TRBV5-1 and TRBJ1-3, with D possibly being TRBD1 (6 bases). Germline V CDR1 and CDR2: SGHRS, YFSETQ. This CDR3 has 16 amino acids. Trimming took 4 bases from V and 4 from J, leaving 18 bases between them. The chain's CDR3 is CASSLAAQGIGNTIYF. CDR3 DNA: TGCGCCAGCAGCCTCGCTGCACAGGGAATAGGAAACACCATATATTTT.

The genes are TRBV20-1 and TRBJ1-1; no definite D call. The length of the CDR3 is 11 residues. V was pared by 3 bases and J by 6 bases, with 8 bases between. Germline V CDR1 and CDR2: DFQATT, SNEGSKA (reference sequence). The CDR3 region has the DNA TGCAGTGCTAGGTCTGAGTCTGAAGCTTTCTTT. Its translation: CSARSESEAFF.